This entry lists 13 T cell receptor beta chains sequenced from one sample in a study of blood T cells in healthy people across ages. Alongside a J-beta primer mix, a sample-barcoded 5' primer served in a second PCR lasting 7 to 11 cycles. TCRdb reprocessed the 5' RACE reads via MiXCR and lists one record per CDR3 protein. This sample has roughly 800,000 distinct CDR3 sequences, with 55% to 75% found just once. Sequencing was done on a sample of blood. The origin of the receptors is a man in his thirties or forties in good health.

This chain joins TRBV25-1 and TRBJ2-5; 9 bases are shared with TRBD1. The DNA end lines up better with TRBJ2-7; the J call may be wrong. The CDR3 has 13 amino acids. Per the germline V gene, CDR1 is MGHDK and CDR2 is SYGVNS. CDR3 amino acids: CASSEQTGGEQYF. DNA for the CDR3: TGTGCCAGCAGTGAGCAGACAGGGGGCGAGCAGTACTTC.

The chain uses TRBV3-1 and TRBJ1-1; possible D gene TRBD1, 5 bases. There are 17 residues in the CDR3. The V gene's germline CDR1 is LGHDT and CDR2 YNNKEL (reference sequence). V was clipped by 0 bases and J by 9 bases, with 23 bases between them. The CDR3 reads CASSQEGGTGSLAKAFF. The DNA for the CDR3 is TGTGCCAGCAGCCAAGAGGGGGGGACCGGAAGTTTGGCTAAAGCTTTCTTT.

The J gene is TRBJ1-2, the V gene TRBV5-1; D call uncertain. Germline CDR1 SGHRS, CDR2 YFSETQ. The germline V and J ends were trimmed by 3 bases and 4 bases, with 13 bases remaining between them. The CDR3 extends over 14 amino acids. The CDR3 reads CASSSRTDRYGYTF. For the CDR3, the DNA is TGCGCCAGCAGCTCAAGGACGGACCGCTATGGCTACACCTTC.

Concerning this clonotype itself: One end of the junction is discordant with germline, which a read error may explain. The genes are TRBV5-1 and TRBJ2-2, with D perhaps matching TRBD1 (5 bases). Germline V lookup: CDR1 SGHRS, CDR2 YFSETQ. The CDR3 runs 16 residues. The CDR3 here is CASSLRGSSNIGELFF. The CDR3 DNA follows: TGCGCCAGCAGCTTGAGGGGCAGCTCGAACATCGGGGAGCTGTTTTTT.

The chain joins TRBV29-1 to TRBJ2-3, with 8 positions matching TRBD2. The J segment lost 7 bases and the V segment lost 4 bases, leaving 1 base of the junction unmatched. This CDR3 is built from 11 residues. The germline V gene encodes CDR1 SQVTM and CDR2 ANQGSEA. CDR3 DNA sequence: TGCAGCGTTGGACTAGCGAATACGCAGTATTTT. Its translation: CSVGLANTQYF.

The J gene is TRBJ2-1, the V gene TRBV6-2 or TRBV6-3, with 8 bases fitting TRBD2. The CDR3 consists of 16 residues. With V trimmed by 2 bases and J by 8 bases, 11 bases remained unmatched. Germline V gives CDR1 MNHEY, CDR2 SVGEGT. The CDR3 reads CASSYRSGGPLHEQFF. For the CDR3, the DNA is TGTGCCAGCAGTTACAGGTCGGGGGGGCCCCTCCATGAGCAGTTCTTC.

V and J are TRBV6-5 and TRBJ2-5; a possible D gene is TRBD2 (6 bases). The CDR3 has 12 amino acids. The ends were cut back, 7 bases at V and 11 bases at J, with 17 bases in the middle. Germline V gene lookup returns CDR1 MNHEY and CDR2 SVGAGI. In nucleotides, the CDR3 is TGTGCCAGCAAGTCCGGGAGTGGTGAGCAGTACTTC. This encodes CASKSGSGEQYF.

The rearrangement joins TRBV27 to TRBJ1-5; TRBD1 matches at 10 bases. The CDR3 has 20 amino acids. CDR1 is MNHEY, CDR2 SMNVEV, per germline (reference sequence). Unmatched junction bases numbered 22, after V lost 6 bases and J lost 5 bases. In nucleotides, the CDR3 is TGTGCCAGCAGCCCCTCCTCCGGGACAGGGGAATATTCGGGCTATCAGCCCCAGCATTTT. It is translated as CASSPSSGTGEYSGYQPQHF.

The rearrangement joins TRBV5-1 to TRBJ1-1; D is uncertain. Between the trimmed V and J ends, which lost 6 bases and 0 bases, there was a span of 9 bases. CDR3 length equals 13 residues. Germline V gene lookup returns CDR1 SGHRS and CDR2 YFSETQ. Here the CDR3 reads CASKEEMNTEAFF. In nucleotides, the CDR3 is TGCGCCAGCAAAGAAGAGATGAACACTGAAGCTTTCTTT.

The chain joins TRBV7-2 to TRBJ2-5; 11 bases agree with TRBD2. The end of the DNA fits TRBJ2-7 better, so the J call may be wrong. CDR1 is SGHTA, CDR2 FQGNSA, per germline. The CDR3 length is 15 residues. CDR3 in amino acids: CASSLTSGIFYEQYF. The DNA of the CDR3 is TGTGCCAGCAGCTTGACTAGCGGGATTTTCTACGAGCAGTACTTC.

The V gene is TRBV12-3 or TRBV12-4, the J gene TRBJ2-4, with D perhaps matching TRBD2 (6 bases). Between the trimmed V and J ends, which lost 2 bases and 11 bases, there was a span of 10 bases. The CDR3 contains 12 residues. CDR3 residues: CASSLKRAVQYF. CDR3 nucleotide sequence: TGTGCCAGCAGTTTAAAGCGGGCGGTTCAGTACTTC.

As regards this clonotype: A read error is possible here, since a much larger clone lies one base away. The chain couples TRBV7-2 to TRBJ2-7; the D gene is possibly TRBD2 (6 bases). The CDR3 covers 14 residues. The germline V and J ends were trimmed by 5 bases and 0 bases, with 11 bases remaining between them. Germline loops: CDR1 SGHTA, CDR2 FQGNSA. The CDR3 loop is CASSADGSSYEQYF. The CDR3 DNA sequence: TGTGCCAGCAGCGCGGACGGGAGCTCCTACGAGCAGTACTTC. The full variable domain, with the rest looked up from reference TRBV7-2 and TRBJ2-7, is GAGVSQSPSNKVTEKGKDVELRCDPISGHTALYWYRQSLGQGLEFLIYFQGNSAPDKSGLPSDRFSAERTGGSVSTLTIQRTQQEDSAVYLCASSADGSSYEQYFGPGTRLTVT.

The genes are TRBV7-9 and TRBJ2-7, with TRBD1 identical over 11 bases. CDR1 and CDR2 (germline): SEHNR, FQNEAQ (reference sequence). CDR3 length: 16 amino acids. J was trimmed by 3 bases and V by 4 bases; bases with no gene match: 8. In DNA form, the CDR3 reads TGTGCCAGCAGCTCTAGGGCGGGGACAGGGGGCTACGAGCAGTACTTC. Translation gives CASSSRAGTGGYEQYF.